Listed below are T cell receptor beta chains from one sample, sequenced in a study of blood T cell repertoires in COVID-19. Assay: immunoSEQ multiplex PCR; the TCRdb copy retains only in-frame clones and omits some. Found here are about 250,000 clones, 86% of them singletons; the top ten hold around 1.6%. The sequenced sample was peripheral blood. The source is a woman in her sixties or seventies who had recovered from COVID-19. CDR3s include the opening cysteine and the closing phenylalanine or tryptophan. Fields, in order: J gene, clone size, V gene, D gene, CDR3 DNA, CDR3 protein. A D gene is named only where the DNA matches it firmly. The listing skips clone size in some rows; elsewhere it reads once, few, many or a size class.

TRBJ1-3	NA	TRBV10-3	TRBD1	TGTGCCATCACCCGGGGACAGGGAGTTCACACCATATATTTT	CAITRGQGVHTIYF
TRBJ2-5	NA	TRBV19	TRBD1	TGTGCCAGGGGCGAGGGGCAGGGGGTGGAAGAGACCCAGTACTTC	CARGEGQGVEETQYF
TRBJ2-5	NA	TRBV18	NA	TGTGCCAGCTCACCAGCGGATGGAGAGACCCAGTACTTC	CASSPADGETQYF
TRBJ2-3	NA	TRBV11-3	TRBD2	TGTGCCAGCAGCTCTAGCGGTAGGACAGATACGCAGTATTTT	CASSSSGRTDTQYF
TRBJ2-2	NA	TRBV27	TRBD2	TGTGCCAGCAGTTACGGGACTAGCGGGTTAGAAGGGGAGCTGTTTTTT	CASSYGTSGLEGELFF
TRBJ2-6	NA	TRBV5-1	TRBD1	TGCGCCAGCAGCCCACCAGGGGGCGCTGGGGCCAACGTCCTGACTTTC	CASSPPGGAGANVLTF
TRBJ2-3	NA	TRBV29-1	NA	TGCAGCGCCAGGACAGGGAGGGTCGGAGATACGCAGTATTTT	CSARTGRVGDTQYF
TRBJ2-5	NA	TRBV7-8	TRBD2	TGTGCCAGCAGCCGCGGACTAGCGGGGGGCTCTGGTCCCGACAAAGAGACCCAGTACTTC	CASSRGLAGGSGPDKETQYF
TRBJ1-2	NA	TRBV6-2/TRBV6-3	NA	TGTGCCAGCAGTTCTTGGCGGGATAGTGGCTACACCTTC	CASSSWRDSGYTF
TRBJ2-7	once	TRBV29-1	TRBD2	TGCAGCGTTGAGGGGAGACTAGCGGGGGGCTCCTACGAGCAGTACTTC	CSVEGRLAGGSYEQYF
TRBJ2-3	NA	TRBV5-5	TRBD1	TGTGCCAGCAGCTCTGGGGTGGGACAGGGGGCAACAGATACGCAGTATTTT	CASSSGVGQGATDTQYF
TRBJ1-2	NA	TRBV5-6	NA	TGTGCCAGCAGCCATCCTGAAAACAGGTTATCTAACTATGGCTACACCTTC	CASSHPENRLSNYGYTF
TRBJ1-2	NA	TRBV3-1/TRBV3-2	NA	TGTGCCAGCAGCCTCCGCGGGGGGTACTATGGCTACACCTTC	CASSLRGGYYGYTF
TRBJ2-5	NA	TRBV6-1	NA	TGTGCCAGCAGTGACCCTGGACAGATACAAGAGACCCAGTACTTC	CASSDPGQIQETQYF
TRBJ2-3	NA	TRBV25-1	TRBD1	TGTGCCAGCAGTGAGCGAGGGGGCGAGGCCGATACGCAGTATTTT	CASSERGGEADTQYF
TRBJ1-5	NA	TRBV30	NA	TGTGCCTGGACCCTATCTACGACAGGACCGGGGAATCAGCCCCAGCATTTT	CAWTLSTTGPGNQPQHF
TRBJ2-5	NA	TRBV10-3	NA	TGTGCCACCAATTGGGGGGACCAAGAGACCCAGTACTTC	CATNWGDQETQYF